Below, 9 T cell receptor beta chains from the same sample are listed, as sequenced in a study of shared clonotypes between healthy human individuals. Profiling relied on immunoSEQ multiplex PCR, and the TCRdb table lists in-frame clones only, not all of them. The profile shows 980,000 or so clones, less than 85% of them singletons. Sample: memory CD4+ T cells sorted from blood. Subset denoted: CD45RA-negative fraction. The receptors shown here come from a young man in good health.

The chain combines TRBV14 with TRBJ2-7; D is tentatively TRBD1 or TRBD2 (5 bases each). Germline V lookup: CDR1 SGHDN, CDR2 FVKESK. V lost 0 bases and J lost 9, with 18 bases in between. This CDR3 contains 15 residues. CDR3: CASSQDQGRFSLQYF. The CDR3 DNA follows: TGTGCCAGCAGCCAAGATCAGGGACGGTTCAGCCTGCAGTACTTC.

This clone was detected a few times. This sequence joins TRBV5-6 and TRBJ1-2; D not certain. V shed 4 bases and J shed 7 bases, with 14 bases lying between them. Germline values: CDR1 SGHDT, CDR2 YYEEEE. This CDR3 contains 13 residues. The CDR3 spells CASSRTEDRGYTF. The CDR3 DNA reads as TGTGCCAGCAGCCGGACCGAGGATCGTGGCTACACCTTC.

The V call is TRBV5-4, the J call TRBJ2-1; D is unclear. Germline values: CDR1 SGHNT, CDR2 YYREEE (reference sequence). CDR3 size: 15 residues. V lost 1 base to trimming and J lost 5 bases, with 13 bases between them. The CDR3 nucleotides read TGTGCCAGCAGCTTGCGTGACAAGGATAACAATGAGCAGTTCTTC. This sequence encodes CASSLRDKDNNEQFF.

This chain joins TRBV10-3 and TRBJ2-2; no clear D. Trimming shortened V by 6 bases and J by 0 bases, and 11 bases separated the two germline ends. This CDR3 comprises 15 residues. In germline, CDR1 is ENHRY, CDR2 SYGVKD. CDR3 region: CAIRRGYANTGELFF. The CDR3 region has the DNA TGTGCCATCAGGAGAGGTTACGCGAACACCGGGGAGCTGTTTTTT.

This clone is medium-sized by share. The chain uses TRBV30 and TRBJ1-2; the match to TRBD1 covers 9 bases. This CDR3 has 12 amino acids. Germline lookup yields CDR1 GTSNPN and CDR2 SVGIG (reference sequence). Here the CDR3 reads CAGQGNHYGYTF. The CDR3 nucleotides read TGTGCTGGACAGGGGAACCACTATGGCTACACCTTC.

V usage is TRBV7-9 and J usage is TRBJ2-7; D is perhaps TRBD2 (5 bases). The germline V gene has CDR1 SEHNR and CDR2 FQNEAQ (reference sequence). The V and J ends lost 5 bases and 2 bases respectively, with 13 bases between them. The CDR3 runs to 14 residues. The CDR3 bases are TGTGCCAGCAGCACCCGGGAAAGGGCCTACGAGCAGTACTTC. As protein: CASSTRERAYEQYF.

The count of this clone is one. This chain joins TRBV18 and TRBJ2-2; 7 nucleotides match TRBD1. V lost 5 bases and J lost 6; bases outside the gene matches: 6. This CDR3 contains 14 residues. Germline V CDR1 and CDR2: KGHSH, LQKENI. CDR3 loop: CASSSQGSPGELFF. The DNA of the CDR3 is TGTGCCAGCTCATCACAGGGGTCCCCCGGGGAGCTGTTTTTT.

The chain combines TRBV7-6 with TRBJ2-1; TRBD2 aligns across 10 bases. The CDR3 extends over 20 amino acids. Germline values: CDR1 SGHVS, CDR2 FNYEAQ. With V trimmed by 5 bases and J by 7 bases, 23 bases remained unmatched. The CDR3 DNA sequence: TGTGCCAGCAGCGACCGAAAATATCTAGCGGGAGTCAGCCGGGGTAATGAGCAGTTCTTC. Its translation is CASSDRKYLAGVSRGNEQFF.

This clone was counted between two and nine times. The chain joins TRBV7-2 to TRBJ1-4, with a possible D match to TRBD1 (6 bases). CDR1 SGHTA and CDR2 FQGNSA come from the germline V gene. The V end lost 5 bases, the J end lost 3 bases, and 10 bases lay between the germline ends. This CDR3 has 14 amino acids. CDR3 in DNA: TGTGCCAGCAGCCGAGGGGGACCTAATGAAAAACTGTTTTTT. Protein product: CASSRGGPNEKLFF. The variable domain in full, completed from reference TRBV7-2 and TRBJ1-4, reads GAGVSQSPSNKVTEKGKDVELRCDPISGHTALYWYRQSLGQGLEFLIYFQGNSAPDKSGLPSDRFSAERTGGSVSTLTIQRTQQEDSAVYLCASSRGGPNEKLFFGSGTQLSVL.